One sample yielded the 7 T cell receptor beta chains listed below, sequenced in a study of T-cell reconstitution after alpha-beta-depleted transplantation in children (dated by TCRdb to the mid-2010s). The library was prepared using PCR. Sequenced on an Illumina HiSeq 2500. Molecular barcoding was employed in the preparation of TCR libraries, with unique molecular identifiers being used to normalize TCRbeta repertoire quantification. The public reads were reanalyzed by TCRdb: fastp trimming at Q25, MiXCR alignment, in-frame beta chains only. Rows are combined by CDR3 protein, so each entry shows the most common genes and DNA. Within this sample are about 610,000 distinct CDR3 sequences, with approximately 10% of them counted one time only. The ten largest account for about 4.3% of the sample. Source: PBMCs from the stem cell graft donor, taken from the stem cell graft. Receptors were obtained from a human donor who donated a stem cell graft to a child with acute myeloid leukemia.

The chain couples TRBV20-1 to TRBJ2-7, with D hard to call. The germline V and J ends were trimmed by 2 bases and 1 base, with 6 bases remaining between them. Germline V gene sequence: CDR1 DFQATT, CDR2 SNEGSKA (reference sequence). This CDR3 is 12 amino acids long. CDR3 amino acids: CSARRPSYEQYF. The CDR3 DNA is TGCAGTGCTAGACGACCTTCCTACGAGCAGTACTTC.

The sample holds a few counts of this clonotype. This chain connects TRBV13 to TRBJ1-3; no definite D call. The CDR3 consists of 16 residues. Germline V gene lookup returns CDR1 PRHDT and CDR2 FYEKMQ (reference sequence). V lost 5 bases and J 2 bases, leaving 16 bases between the germline ends. Here the CDR3 reads CASSPPRGEAGNTIYF. In DNA, the CDR3 is TGTGCCAGCAGCCCCCCCCGTGGGGAGGCTGGAAACACCATATATTTT.

This clonotype showed up many times. This chain uses TRBV5-1 with TRBJ2-5, with 7 bases matching TRBD2. V shed 5 bases and J 1 base; nucleotides not matched to a gene: 2. This CDR3 has 13 residues. The V gene's germline CDR1 is SGHRS and CDR2 YFSETQ. The CDR3 reads CASRSGAQETQYF. The CDR3 DNA sequence: TGCGCCAGCAGAAGCGGGGCCCAAGAGACCCAGTACTTC.

There are a few counts of this clonotype. This sequence joins TRBV7-9 and TRBJ2-2, with TRBD1 identical over 8 bases. Germline V gene lookup returns CDR1 SEHNR and CDR2 FQNEAQ (reference sequence). V lost 10 bases and J lost 4; bases outside the gene matches: 2. The CDR3 is 12 amino acids. Here the CDR3 DNA reads TGTGCCACGGGACAGGTCACCGGGGAGCTGTTTTTT. Its translation is CATGQVTGELFF.

This clonotype turned up a few times. The rearrangement links TRBV18 to TRBJ2-5; 12 bases are shared with TRBD2. The CDR3 length is 15 residues. Losses at the gene ends were 8 bases for V and 7 bases for J; bases not matched to a gene: 11. Germline V gene data show CDR1 as KGHSH and CDR2 as LQKENI. The CDR3 region is CASTQTSGSSGTQYF. In nucleotides, the CDR3 is TGTGCCAGCACCCAGACTAGCGGGAGTTCGGGGACCCAGTACTTC.

The rearrangement joins TRBV25-1 to TRBJ2-1; D perhaps matches TRBD2 (6 bases). The CDR3 is 15 amino acids. Between the trimmed V and J ends, which lost 8 bases and 5 bases, there was a span of 19 bases. Germline V CDR1 and CDR2: MGHDK, SYGVNS. As DNA, the CDR3 is TGTGCCAGCCATTTCCGGGACTCGCTTAACAATGAGCAGTTCTTC. This codes for CASHFRDSLNNEQFF.

This clonotype appeared a few times. The genes are TRBV20-1 and TRBJ2-3; D tentatively reads TRBD1 or TRBD2 (5 bases each). The CDR3 consists of 15 residues. Germline CDR1 reads DFQATT; CDR2 reads SNEGSKA (reference sequence). With 3 bases removed from V and 4 bases from J, the gap between germline ends came to 17 bases. The CDR3 sequence is CSASTGTPRADTQYF. Here the CDR3 DNA reads TGCAGTGCTAGCACCGGGACCCCTCGCGCAGATACGCAGTATTTT.